Each of the 7 T cell receptor beta chains below was sequenced from the same sample in a study of OX40 agonist ivuxolimab in advanced cancers. The assay was immunoSEQ multiplex PCR, and TCRdb's table has in-frame clones only and misses some. This sample carries some 25,000 clones, less than 80% of them seen once, and the ten largest clones take around 32%. The material was CD4+ or CD8+ T cells sorted from blood, obtained in a trial of the OX40 agonist ivuxolimab. Source of these receptors: an adult with an advanced solid tumor such as melanoma, head and neck, liver or kidney cancer.

V usage is TRBV7-8 and J usage is TRBJ2-1; 12 nucleotides line up with TRBD2. After removal of 4 bases from V and 5 bases from J, the junction contained 6 bases not matched to a gene. The CDR3 loop spans 16 amino acids. Germline V lookup: CDR1 SGHVS, CDR2 FQNEAQ. CDR3 sequence: CASSSLAGGRDNEQFF. CDR3 sequence (DNA): TGTGCCAGCAGCTCGCTAGCGGGGGGGCGGGACAATGAGCAGTTCTTC. Drawing the rest from reference TRBV7-8 and TRBJ2-1, the complete variable domain is GAGVSQSPRYKVAKRGQDVALRCDPISGHVSLFWYQQALGQGPEFLTYFQNEAQLDKSGLPSDRFFAERPEGSVSTLKIQRTQQEDSAVYLCASSSLAGGRDNEQFFGPGTRLTVL.

A few counts support this clone. This chain links TRBV6-4 with TRBJ2-1; D may be TRBD1 (6 bases). Germline CDR1 MRHNA, CDR2 SNTAGT. V lost 6 bases, J lost 5 bases, and 11 bases lay in between. The CDR3 contains 13 residues. The CDR3 DNA follows: TGTGCCAGCAGCCTCCGGGACAACAATGAGCAGTTCTTC. This translates into CASSLRDNNEQFF.

The chain uses TRBV7-9 and TRBJ2-1; TRBD2 matches 13 bases. The CDR3 consists of 17 residues. Per the germline V gene, CDR1 is SEHNR and CDR2 is FQNEAQ (reference sequence). The V and J ends lost 5 bases and 1 base, in that order; junction bases with no gene match: 5. As DNA, the CDR3 is TGTGCCAGCAGCACCAGGACTAGCGGGAGTTCCTACAATGAGCAGTTCTTC. It encodes CASSTRTSGSSYNEQFF.

This chain uses TRBV7-9 with TRBJ1-1, with D tentatively TRBD1 (6 bases). Trimming took 3 bases from V and 6 from J, leaving 20 bases between them. Germline V gene sequence: CDR1 SEHNR, CDR2 FQNEAQ (reference sequence). There are 16 residues in the CDR3. CDR3: CASSFQTGQGKAEAFF. The DNA for the CDR3 is TGTGCCAGCAGCTTCCAAACGGGGCAGGGGAAAGCTGAAGCTTTCTTT.

This sequence joins TRBV27 and TRBJ1-5; TRBD1 is a possible D gene (6 bases). V lost 3 bases, J lost 3 bases, and 12 bases lay in between. Germline lookup yields CDR1 MNHEY and CDR2 SMNVEV (reference sequence). This CDR3 spans 15 amino acids. The CDR3, as DNA: TGTGCCAGCAGTTTCAGCAGGGGCCCCAATCAGCCCCAGCATTTT. It specifies CASSFSRGPNQPQHF.

The V and J genes are TRBV6-1 and TRBJ2-7; TRBD1 might be the D (5 bases). Germline CDR1 reads MNHNS; CDR2 reads SASEGT. V was clipped by 1 base and J by 2 bases, with 9 bases between them. CDR3 length equals 14 residues. CDR3 sequence: CASSEGDSPYEQYF. The DNA of the CDR3 is TGTGCCAGCAGTGAAGGAGACAGCCCCTACGAGCAGTACTTC.

The genes are TRBV11-3 and TRBJ2-2; D remains unclear. Germline assignment: CDR1 SGHNT and CDR2 YENEEA. V was trimmed by 4 bases and J by 4 bases, leaving 4 bases between them. The CDR3 consists of 12 residues. CDR3 in amino acids: CASSWGTGELFF. In DNA form, the CDR3 reads TGTGCCAGCAGCTGGGGCACCGGGGAGCTGTTTTTT.